These 8 T cell receptor beta chains share one sample of origin, sequenced in a study of human T cells and chemical hapten exposure. One entry per CDR3 protein results from TCRdb running MiXCR on the RACE reads. The sample has about 51,000 distinct CDR3 sequences; roughly 8.8% are singletons. The time point denotes: pre-sensitization, week 0. Treatment in this sample: therapeutic diphenylcyclopropenone sensitization with weekly scalp DPC. Sequencing was performed on whole blood, taken in connection with sensitization to the hapten diphenylcyclopropenone (DPC). These receptors were collected from a woman aged 40 to 50 with alopecia areata. Some clones in this sample may be carry-over from other donors' samples.

In its sample, this clonotype was seen many times. The J gene is TRBJ2-3, the V gene TRBV11-1; tentative D call: TRBD1 (5 bases). The CDR3 loop spans 12 amino acids. CDR1 and CDR2 (germline): SGHAT, FQDESV (reference sequence). V gave up 4 bases and J gave up 11 bases, with 13 bases separating them. The CDR3 spells CASSSQGLKQYF. In nucleotides, the CDR3 is TGTGCCAGCAGCTCCCAGGGCCTAAAGCAGTATTTT.

V and J are TRBV7-9 and TRBJ2-1; 8 nucleotides line up with TRBD1. CDR3 size: 14 residues. J was trimmed by 7 bases and V by 4 bases; bases with no gene match: 6. The germline gives CDR1 SEHNR, CDR2 FQNEAQ (reference sequence). CDR3 in DNA: TGTGCCAGCAGCTCGGACAGGGACTGGAATGAGCAGTTCTTC. It yields the protein CASSSDRDWNEQFF.

In its sample, this clonotype was seen many times. This sequence joins TRBV29-1 and TRBJ2-3; 12 bases are shared with TRBD2. With V trimmed by 6 bases and J by 3 bases, 4 bases remained unmatched. The CDR3 consists of 14 residues. Germline V gives CDR1 SQVTM, CDR2 ANQGSEA. The chain's CDR3 is CSVASGGATDTQYF. CDR3 DNA sequence: TGCAGCGTGGCTAGCGGGGGGGCGACAGATACGCAGTATTTT.

Many counts were recorded for this clonotype. This sequence joins TRBV2 and TRBJ2-3, with TRBD2 matching 9 bases. The V segment lost 10 bases and the J segment 4 bases; nucleotides outside the gene matches: 9. The CDR3 extends over 14 amino acids. Germline V lookup: CDR1 SNHLY, CDR2 FYNNEI. The CDR3 bases are TGTGCCACGAAAGTCGGGACTAGCTCAGATACGCAGTATTTT. The encoded protein is CATKVGTSSDTQYF.

J is TRBJ1-4 and V is TRBV2; 7 nucleotides line up with TRBD1. The V segment lost 6 bases and the J segment 10 bases; nucleotides outside the gene matches: 11. The CDR3 totals 14 residues. Germline assignment: CDR1 SNHLY and CDR2 FYNNEI. CDR3 in DNA: TGTGCCAGCAGGAAGGGACAGCCGGTCGGAAAACTGTTTTTT. Protein sequence: CASRKGQPVGKLFF.

This clonotype was recorded at least ten times. The chain employs TRBV7-6 and TRBJ1-5, with D perhaps matching TRBD1 (6 bases). Germline CDR1 is SGHVS and CDR2 is FNYEAQ. V was trimmed by 2 bases and J by 2 bases, leaving 13 bases between them. There are 16 residues in the CDR3. The DNA of the CDR3 is TGTGCCAGCAGCTTAATCCCCGGGGGGCGCAATCAGCCCCAGCATTTT. Translating it yields CASSLIPGGRNQPQHF. The full variable domain, with the rest looked up from reference TRBV7-6 and TRBJ1-5, is GAGVSQSPRYKVTKRGQDVALRCDPISGHVSLYWYRQALGQGPEFLTYFNYEAQQDKSGLPNDRFSAERPEGSISTLTIQRTEQRDSAMYRCASSLIPGGRNQPQHFGDGTRLSIL.

This clonotype was counted many times. The chain combines TRBV7-3 with TRBJ2-7; the match to TRBD1 covers 8 bases. Germline V lookup: CDR1 SGHTA, CDR2 FQGTGA. The length of the CDR3 is 14 residues. V gave up 1 base and J gave up 6 bases; unmatched junction bases: 5. This chain's CDR3 is CASSLNAGGAEQYF. As DNA, the CDR3 is TGTGCCAGCAGCTTAAATGCAGGGGGCGCCGAGCAGTACTTC.

This clonotype was observed a handful of times. This sequence joins TRBV29-1 and TRBJ1-1; D is unclear. The germline gives CDR1 SQVTM, CDR2 ANQGSEA. CDR3 size: 13 residues. The V and J ends lost 4 bases and 0 bases respectively, with 9 bases between them. The CDR3 region has the DNA TGCAGCGTTGTCGCGGGCCTGAACACTGAAGCTTTCTTT. It encodes CSVVAGLNTEAFF.